Listed here are 19 T cell receptor beta chains from one sample, sequenced in a study of blood T cell repertoires in COVID-19. Profiling relied on immunoSEQ multiplex PCR, and the TCRdb table lists in-frame clones only, not all of them. The sample carries approximately 500,000 clones, more than 75% recorded once. The sequenced sample was PBMCs or T cells enriched from blood (not recorded which). These receptors all stem from a middle-aged woman who had recovered from COVID-19.

V usage is TRBV5-1 and J usage is TRBJ1-4; 10 positions agree with TRBD1. V was clipped by 4 bases and J by 4 bases; unmatched bases: 7. The germline V gene has CDR1 SGHRS and CDR2 YFSETQ. The CDR3 covers 16 residues. The CDR3: CASSPPGQGHNEKLFF. The CDR3 DNA follows: TGCGCCAGCAGCCCCCCGGGACAGGGGCATAATGAAAAACTGTTTTTT.

The chain links TRBV7-8 to TRBJ1-3; TRBD1 might be the D (5 bases). This CDR3 has 15 residues. The V gene's germline CDR1 is SGHVS and CDR2 FQNEAQ. The ends were cut back, 2 bases at V and 0 bases at J, with 8 bases in the middle. The CDR3 region has the DNA TGTGCCAGCAGCTTAACAGGCCTCTCTGGAAACACCATATATTTT. Translation gives CASSLTGLSGNTIYF.

The chain recombines TRBV27 with TRBJ1-1; perhaps TRBD1 as D (5 bases). CDR3 length equals 15 residues. Germline-derived CDR1 and CDR2 are MNHEY and SMNVEV (reference sequence). V dropped 0 bases and J dropped 0 bases, with 8 bases sitting between them. CDR3 region: CASSLSTGVNTEAFF. CDR3 nucleotides: TGTGCCAGCAGTTTATCGACGGGGGTGAACACTGAAGCTTTCTTT.

This clone appeared a single time. This CDR3 is CASSFAGGTYNEQFF. CDR3 coding DNA: TGTGCCAGCAGCTTCGCAGGGGGCACCTACAATGAGCAGTTCTTC. The V and J genes are TRBV7-2 and TRBJ2-1; 8 nucleotides line up with TRBD1. Germline CDR1 reads SGHTA; CDR2 reads FQGNSA. The CDR3 sequence is 15 residues long. The V segment lost 3 bases and the J segment 2 bases; nucleotides outside the gene matches: 3.

The CDR3 coding sequence is TGTGCCAGCTCACCAACCCCTAGCGGAGGCCCCACAGATACGCAGTATTTT. Protein: CASSPTPSGGPTDTQYF. The chain carries TRBV18 and TRBJ2-3, with 7 bases matching TRBD2. The CDR3 contains 17 residues. Per the germline V gene, CDR1 is KGHSH and CDR2 is LQKENI. Trimming removed 2 bases from V and 2 bases from J; junction bases left unmatched: 10.

The chain combines TRBV7-9 with TRBJ2-1; the D gene is possibly TRBD1 (6 bases). The V gene lost 2 bases and the J gene lost 1 base, with 12 bases spanning the gap. Germline V gene data show CDR1 as SEHNR and CDR2 as FQNEAQ (reference sequence). CDR3 length: 16 residues. The CDR3 protein is CASSLRSGQSYNEQFF. The CDR3 DNA reads as TGTGCCAGCAGCTTAAGGTCCGGACAGTCCTACAATGAGCAGTTCTTC.

This sequence joins TRBV15 and TRBJ1-6; D gene ambiguous. This CDR3 spans 15 amino acids. Trimming shortened V by 1 base and J by 7 bases, and 11 bases separated the two germline ends. The germline CDR1 and CDR2 sequences are LNHNV and YYDKDF (reference sequence). The CDR3 spells CATSRVVGENSPLHF. The CDR3 DNA follows: TGTGCCACCAGCAGAGTGGTGGGAGAGAATTCACCCCTCCACTTT.

The chain combines TRBV5-5 with TRBJ1-2, with D uncertain. The V gene's germline CDR1 is SGHKS and CDR2 YYEKEE (reference sequence). The CDR3 totals 15 residues. Trimming cost V 0 bases and J 3 bases, with 12 bases left between them. The CDR3 DNA reads as TGTGCCAGCAGCTTGGCTAGCAATCCGGACTATGGCTACACCTTC. Protein: CASSLASNPDYGYTF.

V and J are TRBV14 and TRBJ2-7; D ambiguous. The CDR3 has 11 amino acids. Trimming removed 3 bases at V and 6 bases at J, with 6 bases between. Germline loops: CDR1 SGHDN, CDR2 FVKESK. The CDR3 coding sequence is TGTGCCAGCAGCCACGGTTTCGAGCAGTACTTC. Translation gives CASSHGFEQYF.

The rearrangement uses TRBV7-9 and TRBJ1-2, with TRBD1 matching over 9 bases. V trimming: 4 bases; J trimming: 4 bases; junction bases outside the gene matches: 4. CDR1 and CDR2 from the germline V gene are SEHNR and FQNEAQ (reference sequence). The CDR3 sequence is 14 residues long. The CDR3 DNA sequence: TGTGCCAGCAGCTCGGACAGGGGAGGCTATGGCTACACCTTC. It translates to CASSSDRGGYGYTF. Full variable domain (missing parts from reference TRBV7-9 and TRBJ1-2): DTGVSQNPRHKITKRGQNVTFRCDPISEHNRLYWYRQTLGQGPEFLTYFQNEAQLEKSRLLSDRFSAERPKGSFSTLEIQRTEQGDSAMYLCASSSDRGGYGYTFGSGTRLTVV.

The rearrangement joins TRBV29-1 to TRBJ2-2; TRBD2 might be the D (5 bases). The CDR3 has 13 residues. V was pared by 5 bases and J by 0 bases, with 7 bases between. Germline values: CDR1 SQVTM, CDR2 ANQGSEA. The CDR3 here is CSVRGTNTGELFF. The DNA of the CDR3 is TGCAGCGTTAGAGGGACGAACACCGGGGAGCTGTTTTTT.

A single count supports this clone. The CDR3 sequence: CASSFHSGRSTGELFF. The CDR3 nucleotides read TGCGCCAGCAGCTTTCATAGCGGGAGGAGCACCGGGGAGCTGTTTTTT. This chain links TRBV5-1 with TRBJ2-2; the match to TRBD2 covers 10 bases. The CDR3 is made up of 16 amino acids. Germline V gives CDR1 SGHRS, CDR2 YFSETQ. Trimming at V came to 2 bases and at J to 4 bases, leaving 5 bases not matched to a gene.

The chain uses TRBV24-1 and TRBJ1-5, with D uncertain. With 1 base removed from V and 6 bases from J, the gap between germline ends came to 6 bases. The CDR3 spans 13 residues. Looked up from germline, CDR1 is KGHDR and CDR2 is SFDVKD. The CDR3 loop is CATSDFRGQPQHF. As DNA, the CDR3 is TGTGCCACCAGTGATTTCCGGGGTCAGCCCCAGCATTTT.

The rearrangement uses TRBV19 and TRBJ2-1; D call uncertain. Trimming cost V 3 bases and J 0 bases, with 9 bases left between them. Germline lookup yields CDR1 LNHDA and CDR2 SQIVND (reference sequence). The CDR3 spans 15 residues. The CDR3 nucleotides are TGTGCCAGTAGTATGGTAGCCGACTCCTACAATGAGCAGTTCTTC. Its protein is CASSMVADSYNEQFF.

The chain joins TRBV9 to TRBJ2-5; 12 nucleotides line up with TRBD1. Germline trimming cut 3 bases from V and 5 bases from J; bases unmatched to any gene: 5. CDR3 length: 15 residues. Germline CDR1 SGDLS, CDR2 YYNGEE. As DNA, the CDR3 is TGTGCCAGCAGCGGGGACAGGGGGCGCCCGGAGACCCAGTACTTC. Its protein product is CASSGDRGRPETQYF.

The rearrangement links TRBV9 to TRBJ2-2, with 12 bases lining up with TRBD2. CDR3 length: 14 amino acids. The trim removed 7 bases at V and 5 bases at J, leaving 3 bases unmatched. From germline, CDR1 is SGDLS and CDR2 YYNGEE. CDR3 sequence reads: CASGLAGTTGELFF. In nucleotides, the CDR3 is TGTGCCAGCGGACTAGCGGGAACGACCGGGGAGCTGTTTTTT.

Remarks on this clone: Because the CDR3's place on the DNA is in doubt, the DNA is left out and the CDR3 is given as listed by TCRdb. The chain employs TRBV6-5 and TRBJ1-4. The CDR3 spans 13 amino acids, including both terminal residues. Germline V CDR1 and CDR2: MNHEY, SVGAGI. CDR3 loop: CASSSSPGLRLFF.

The chain uses TRBV4-2 and TRBJ2-1, with 14 bases aligning to TRBD2. This CDR3 is built from 17 residues. CDR1 and CDR2 from the germline V gene are LGHNA and YNFKEQ. The ends lost 4 bases at V and 4 bases at J; junction bases unmatched: 6. The CDR3 DNA sequence: TGTGCCAGCAGCCCTACGGGACTAGCGGGAGAGTACAATGAGCAGTTCTTC. Amino acids: CASSPTGLAGEYNEQFF.

The rearrangement links TRBV3-1 (or the pseudogene TRBV3-2) to TRBJ1-6; D uncertain. This CDR3 has 15 amino acids. V was shortened by 0 bases and J by 8 bases, with 11 bases between the two germline ends. Germline-derived CDR1 and CDR2 are LGHDT and YNNKEL (reference sequence). CDR3 sequence: CASSQDMGVDSPLHF. The CDR3 bases are TGTGCCAGCAGCCAAGATATGGGAGTGGATTCACCCCTCCACTTT.